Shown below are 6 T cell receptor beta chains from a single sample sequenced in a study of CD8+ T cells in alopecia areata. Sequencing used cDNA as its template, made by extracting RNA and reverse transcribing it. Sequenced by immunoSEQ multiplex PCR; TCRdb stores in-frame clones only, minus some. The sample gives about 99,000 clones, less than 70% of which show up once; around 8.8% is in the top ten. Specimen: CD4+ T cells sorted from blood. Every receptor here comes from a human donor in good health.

CDR3 sequence reads: CASSLVGNEQFF. CDR3 nucleotides: TGTGCCAGCAGCTTAGTAGGTAATGAGCAGTTCTTC. The gene calls are TRBV7-6 and TRBJ2-1; D is unresolved. The CDR3 has 12 amino acids. The V end was cut by 1 base, the J end by 7 bases, with 5 bases between. The V gene's germline CDR1 is SGHVS and CDR2 FNYEAQ.

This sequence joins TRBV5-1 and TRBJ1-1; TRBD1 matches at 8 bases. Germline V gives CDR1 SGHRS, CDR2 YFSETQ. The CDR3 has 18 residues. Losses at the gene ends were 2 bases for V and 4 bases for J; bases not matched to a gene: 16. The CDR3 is CASSLNTRGTGGSTEAFF. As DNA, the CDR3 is TGCGCCAGCAGCTTAAACACCCGGGGGACAGGTGGGAGCACTGAAGCTTTCTTT.

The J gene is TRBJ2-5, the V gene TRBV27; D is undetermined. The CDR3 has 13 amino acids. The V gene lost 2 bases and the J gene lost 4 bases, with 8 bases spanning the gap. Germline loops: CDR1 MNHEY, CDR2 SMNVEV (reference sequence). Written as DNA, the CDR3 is TGTGCCAGCAGTTTACGGCCGAGAGAGACCCAGTACTTC. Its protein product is CASSLRPRETQYF.

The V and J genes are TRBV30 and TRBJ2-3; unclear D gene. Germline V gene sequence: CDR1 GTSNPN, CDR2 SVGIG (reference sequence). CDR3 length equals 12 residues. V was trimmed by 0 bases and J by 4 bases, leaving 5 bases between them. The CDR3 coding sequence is TGTGCCTGGAGTGTTTTAGCAGATACGCAGTATTTT. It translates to CAWSVLADTQYF.

The CDR3 coding sequence is TGCGCCAGCAGCCTGGGACAGATCCAAGAGACCCAGTACTTC. Its protein is CASSLGQIQETQYF. J is TRBJ2-5 and V is TRBV4-1, with TRBD1 matching 7 bases. The CDR3 length is 14 residues. From germline, CDR1 is MGHRA and CDR2 YSYEKL. J gave up 1 base and V 4 bases, and 3 bases lay outside the gene matches.

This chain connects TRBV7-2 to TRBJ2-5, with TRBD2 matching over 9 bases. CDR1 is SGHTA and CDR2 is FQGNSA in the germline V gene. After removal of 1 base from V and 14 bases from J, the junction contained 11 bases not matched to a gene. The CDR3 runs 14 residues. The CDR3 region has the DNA TGTGCCAGCAGCTTAGTCCTTAGCGGGGGACAAACTTACTTC. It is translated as CASSLVLSGGQTYF.